These T cell receptor beta chains were read from a single sample in a study of early T cells in non-severe SARS-CoV-2 infection. TCRdb redid the calling of the 5' RACE reads with MiXCR, one entry per CDR3 protein. The table lists about 66,000 distinct CDR3 sequences, about 19% of them singletons. The material sequenced was whole blood, taken at baseline. The receptors derive from an adult who was a healthcare worker with PCR-confirmed SARS-CoV-2 infection or an uninfected control (not recorded which). The CDR3 runs from the conserved cysteine through the conserved F or W. D genes are given only for firm matches. Size is stated for part of the rows, as once, few or many counts, or as a class when the clone is expanded.

d_call j_call clone_size v_call cdr3_aa cdr3_nt
- TRBJ2-7 - TRBV3-1 CASSHSADPYEQYF TGTGCCAGCAGCCACAGCGCCGACCCCTACGAGCAGTACTTC
- TRBJ2-1 - TRBV20-1 CSARSYNEQFF TGCAGTGCTAGAAGTTACAATGAGCAGTTCTTC
- TRBJ1-2 few TRBV7-9 CASSLGQGRGYTF TGTGCCAGCAGCTTAGGCCAGGGACGAGGCTACACCTTC
- TRBJ2-2 - TRBV7-9 CASSLVPNTGELFF TGTGCCAGCAGCTTAGTGCCAAATACCGGGGAGCTGTTTTTT
TRBD1 TRBJ1-2 few TRBV5-4 CASSLEGAQPNYGYTF TGTGCCAGCAGCTTGGAGGGGGCGCAACCTAACTATGGCTACACCTTC
- TRBJ2-1 - TRBV4-1 CASSQPRDGYNEQFF TGCGCCAGCAGCCAACCCCGGGACGGATACAATGAGCAGTTCTTC
- TRBJ1-6 - TRBV4-1 CASSQGAYYNSPLHF TGCGCCAGCAGCCAAGGGGCGTACTATAATTCACCCCTCCACTTT
- TRBJ1-1 many TRBV6-5 CATLNPQGMNTEAFF TGTGCCACCCTCAACCCCCAGGGGATGAACACTGAAGCTTTCTTT
- TRBJ2-7 - TRBV13 CASSVRKYEQYF TGTGCCAGCAGCGTTAGGAAGTACGAGCAGTACTTC
- TRBJ2-7 - TRBV6-1 CASSEGVFSYEQYF TGTGCCAGCAGTGAAGGGGTATTCAGCTACGAGCAGTACTTC
- TRBJ2-2 - TRBV2 CASGPETTGELFF TGTGCCAGCGGGCCGGAGACCACCGGGGAGCTGTTTTTT
- TRBJ1-1 once TRBV5-1 CASSLRAELNTEVFF TGCGCCAGCAGCTTGAGGGCCGAACTGAACACTGAAGTTTTCTTT
TRBD2 TRBJ2-3 few TRBV4-1 CASSQDWLGGGSTDTQYF TGCGCCAGCAGCCAAGATTGGTTAGGCGGGGGGAGCACAGATACGCAGTATTTT
TRBD2 TRBJ2-1 - TRBV7-6 CASSLVSGGASNEQFF TGTGCCAGCAGCTTAGTGAGCGGGGGGGCCTCGAATGAGCAGTTCTTC
- TRBJ1-1 few TRBV4-2 CASSLGGRWDTEAFF TGTGCCAGCAGCCTAGGTGGCAGGTGGGACACTGAAGCTTTCTTT
- TRBJ1-1 few TRBV5-1 CASSLRRHTEAFF TGCGCCAGCAGCTTAAGGAGGCACACTGAAGCTTTCTTT
- TRBJ2-3 few TRBV5-1 CASTLGADTQYF TGCGCCAGCACACTGGGGGCCGATACGCAGTATTTT
TRBD1 TRBJ2-7 few TRBV10-2 CASSGTGAAWEQYF TGCGCCAGCAGTGGAACAGGGGCGGCTTGGGAGCAGTACTTC
- TRBJ1-2 few TRBV12-3/TRBV12-4 CASSPRGLDYGYTF TGTGCCAGCAGTCCGCGTGGGCTTGACTATGGCTACACCTTC
TRBD1 TRBJ2-7 - TRBV12-3/TRBV12-4 CASSLGSQGVWYF TGTGCCAGCAGTTTAGGATCCCAGGGGGTCTGGTACTTC
TRBD2 TRBJ2-7 few TRBV5-8 CASSPPGLALEQYF TGTGCCAGCAGCCCCCCGGGACTAGCCTTAGAGCAGTACTTC
- TRBJ1-5 many TRBV15 CATSTYEATGNQPQHF TGTGCCACCAGCACGTACGAGGCTACTGGCAATCAGCCCCAGCATTTT
- TRBJ1-2 many TRBV6-6 CASSSPPGANSYGYTF TGTGCCAGCAGTTCCCCTCCAGGGGCGAATTCCTATGGCTACACCTTC
- TRBJ1-5 many TRBV27 CASSLGAGMGQPQHF TGTGCCAGCAGTTTGGGCGCGGGCATGGGCCAGCCCCAGCATTTT
- TRBJ1-3 few TRBV30 CAWSVLGPSGNTIYF TGTGCCTGGAGTGTATTAGGACCCTCTGGAAACACCATATATTTT
- TRBJ1-4 - TRBV7-8 CASSLVTGGKLFF TGTGCCAGCAGCTTAGTAACGGGAGGAAAACTGTTTTTT
- TRBJ1-1 - TRBV12-3/TRBV12-4 CASSFARGTEAFF TGTGCCAGCAGTTTTGCCAGGGGCACTGAAGCTTTCTTT
TRBD2 TRBJ2-7 - TRBV20-1 CSAGPGRDYEQYF TGCAGTGCTGGGCCAGGGAGGGACTACGAGCAGTACTTC
- TRBJ2-2 - TRBV2 CASSEVPIAGELFF TGTGCCAGCAGTGAGGTCCCGATTGCCGGGGAGCTGTTTTTT
TRBD2 TRBJ2-1 - TRBV5-4 CASSLTSGGAAYNEQFF TGTGCCAGCAGCTTGACTAGCGGGGGGGCTGCCTACAATGAGCAGTTCTTC
TRBD1 TRBJ2-7 - TRBV19 CASSPGQGNYEQYF TGTGCCAGTAGTCCGGGACAGGGGAACTACGAGCAGTACTTC
- TRBJ2-2 - TRBV3-1 CASDNGYTGELFF TGTGCCAGCGACAACGGGTACACCGGGGAGCTGTTTTTT
- TRBJ2-6 - TRBV29-1 CSAEGTGANVLTF TGCAGCGCGGAGGGGACTGGGGCCAACGTCCTGACTTTC
TRBD1 TRBJ2-4 few TRBV20-1 CSARTGANIQYF TGCAGTGCGCGGACAGGGGCGAACATTCAGTACTTC
- TRBJ2-2 - TRBV9 CASSVEGSTGELFF TGTGCCAGCAGCGTAGAAGGGAGCACCGGGGAGCTGTTTTTT
TRBD2 TRBJ2-3 few TRBV7-2 CASSLALGGGVRDTQYF TGTGCCAGCAGCTTAGCGCTAGGCGGGGGGGTTCGGGATACGCAGTATTTT
- TRBJ1-2 - TRBV3-1 CASSHRAGRGGNTF TGTGCCAGCAGCCACCGAGCGGGAAGGGGAGGGAACACCTTC
TRBD1 TRBJ1-1 - TRBV5-1 CASSLRDRLNTEAFF TGCGCCAGCAGCCTACGGGACAGGCTGAACACTGAAGCTTTCTTT
- TRBJ1-2 - TRBV29-1 CSVAPEGRAGYTF TGCAGCGTTGCCCCGGAGGGGAGAGCTGGCTACACCTTC
- TRBJ1-2 - TRBV4-1 CANSLSQGVYYGYTF TGCGCCAACAGTCTAAGCCAGGGTGTATACTATGGCTACACCTTC
TRBD1 TRBJ2-7 few TRBV11-1 CASSANRGSYEQYF TGTGCCAGCAGTGCCAACAGGGGAAGCTACGAGCAGTACTTC
- TRBJ2-7 - TRBV30 CAWSVLGTTEQYF TGTGCCTGGAGTGTACTGGGCACCACGGAGCAGTACTTC
- TRBJ1-5 many TRBV10-3 CAISGNSNQPQHF TGTGCCATCTCGGGCAATAGCAATCAGCCCCAGCATTTT
- TRBJ2-5 - TRBV5-1 CASSLGPEAGDQYF TGCGCCAGCAGCTTGGGCCCTGAGGCCGGGGACCAGTACTTC
- TRBJ2-7 - TRBV4-1 CASSQVEQSYEQYF TGCGCCAGCAGCCAAGTAGAACAGTCCTACGAGCAGTACTTC
TRBD1 TRBJ1-2 few TRBV5-1 CASSPTGQGAGGYTF TGCGCCAGCAGCCCCACGGGACAGGGGGCTGGTGGCTACACCTTC
- TRBJ2-4 many TRBV12-3/TRBV12-4 CASSPRTRGNIQYF TGTGCCAGCAGTCCACGGACGAGGGGAAACATTCAGTACTTC
- TRBJ2-2 - TRBV5-1 CASSLDPDTGELFF TGCGCCAGCAGCTTGGACCCAGACACCGGGGAGCTGTTTTTT
- TRBJ1-2 - TRBV27 CASSFRGFYGYTF TGTGCCAGCAGTTTCAGGGGCTTCTATGGCTACACCTTC
- TRBJ2-3 few TRBV13 CASSSIADTQYF TGTGCCAGCAGCTCGATTGCAGATACGCAGTATTTT